The 28 T cell receptor beta chains given below trace back to one sample, sequenced in a study of lymphopenia after photon versus proton radiotherapy. This table comes from immunoSEQ multiplex PCR, and its TCRdb copy is limited to in-frame clones, with some not included. Of under 70,000 clones listed, less than 95% are singletons. The source material was peripheral blood, sampled from a patient treated with photon-based radiotherapy. Receptors were obtained from a woman aged 40 to 49 with cholangiocarcinoma.

This chain's CDR3 is CASSLEAANKNTEAFF. Written as DNA, the CDR3 is TGTGCCAGCAGCTTGGAGGCAGCTAATAAGAACACTGAAGCTTTCTTT. The V call is TRBV5-4, the J call TRBJ1-1, with unresolved D. Germline lookup yields CDR1 SGHNT and CDR2 YYREEE (reference sequence). The CDR3 loop spans 16 amino acids. Deletions cut 0 bases from V and 1 base from J, with 13 bases between.

The chain employs TRBV27 and TRBJ1-5, with TRBD1 as a possible D gene (6 bases). The CDR3 consists of 15 residues. Trimming cost V 5 bases and J 2 bases, with 13 bases left between them. The germline V gene has CDR1 MNHEY and CDR2 SMNVEV (reference sequence). CDR3 in DNA: TGTGCCAGCAGTCTACAGGGTCCGGGCAATCAGCCCCAGCATTTT. Amino acids: CASSLQGPGNQPQHF.

V gene TRBV28 combines with J gene TRBJ1-1; D not resolved. This CDR3 spans 13 amino acids. Germline V gene data show CDR1 as MDHEN and CDR2 as SYDVKM. V was cut by 10 bases and J by 4 bases, with 16 bases left in between. The CDR3 is CAIMTDIATEAFF. CDR3 sequence (DNA): TGTGCCATCATGACCGACATTGCCACTGAAGCTTTCTTT. Combining the CDR3 with reference TRBV28 and TRBJ1-1 gives the whole variable domain DVKVTQSSRYLVKRTGEKVFLECVQDMDHENMFWYRQDPGLGLRLIYFSYDVKMKEKGDIPEGYSVSREKKERFSLILESASTNQTSMYLCAIMTDIATEAFFGQGTRLTVV.

Only one count was recorded for this clone. The chain is built from TRBV6-5 and TRBJ1-1, with D unresolved. The germline V gene encodes CDR1 MNHEY and CDR2 SVGAGI. The ends were cut back, 4 bases at V and 5 bases at J, with 11 bases in the middle. The CDR3 contains 13 residues. For the CDR3, the DNA is TGTGCCAGCAGTTTCGGAGTCAGAACTGAAGCTTTCTTT. This codes for CASSFGVRTEAFF.

The J gene is TRBJ1-5, the V gene TRBV18; D is ambiguous. This CDR3 contains 13 residues. The V and J ends lost 3 bases and 4 bases respectively, with 7 bases between them. Looked up from germline, CDR1 is KGHSH and CDR2 is LQKENI. The DNA of the CDR3 is TGTGCCAGCTCACCGGGAGTAAATCAGCCCCAGCATTTT. The encoded protein is CASSPGVNQPQHF.

This clone was observed once. The chain employs TRBV7-6 and TRBJ2-1; 7 bases are a match to TRBD1. V dropped 4 bases and J dropped 5; count of bases not matched to a gene: 8. Germline loops: CDR1 SGHVS, CDR2 FNYEAQ. The CDR3 is 15 residues long. The CDR3 sequence: CASSSPGTANNEQFF. The CDR3 bases are TGTGCCAGCAGCTCACCCGGGACAGCCAACAATGAGCAGTTCTTC. Full variable domain (missing parts from reference TRBV7-6 and TRBJ2-1): GAGVSQSPRYKVTKRGQDVALRCDPISGHVSLYWYRQALGQGPEFLTYFNYEAQQDKSGLPNDRFSAERPEGSISTLTIQRTEQRDSAMYRCASSSPGTANNEQFFGPGTRLTVL.

The rearrangement uses TRBV6-4 and TRBJ2-7; D is unclear. The V and J ends lost 3 bases and 3 bases respectively, with 15 bases between them. The CDR3 consists of 15 residues. Germline CDR1 and CDR2: MRHNA and SNTAGT. CDR3 in DNA: TGTGCCAGCAGTGAAGAACCCGGCCGCGACTACGAGCAGTACTTC. Encoded protein: CASSEEPGRDYEQYF.

The chain employs TRBV10-3 and TRBJ2-7, with TRBD1 matching over 9 bases. The CDR3 length is 14 residues. J gave up 2 bases and V 3 bases, and 2 bases lay outside the gene matches. CDR1 and CDR2 from the germline V gene are ENHRY and SYGVKD. The CDR3 sequence: CAISDRDRAYEQYF. For the CDR3, the DNA is TGTGCCATCAGTGATCGGGACAGGGCCTACGAGCAGTACTTC.

The J gene is TRBJ2-2, the V gene TRBV15, with a possible D match to TRBD1 (5 bases). The V end lost 8 bases, the J end lost 4 bases, and 11 bases lay between the germline ends. Germline V gene lookup returns CDR1 LNHNV and CDR2 YYDKDF (reference sequence). The CDR3 is 13 amino acids. The CDR3 sequence: CATAPTGTGELFF. CDR3 nucleotide sequence: TGTGCCACCGCTCCTACAGGCACCGGGGAGCTGTTTTTT.

V is TRBV7-2 and J is TRBJ1-2; D is possibly TRBD1 (6 bases). The CDR3 sequence is 12 residues long. Germline V gives CDR1 SGHTA, CDR2 FQGNSA. V dropped 3 bases and J dropped 8 bases, with 10 bases sitting between them. DNA for the CDR3: TGTGCCAGCAGCTTGGGGGGCTACGGCTACACCTTC. Its translation: CASSLGGYGYTF.

This clone was counted only a few times. CDR3: CASELQETQYF. The CDR3 DNA reads TGCGCCAGCGAACTGCAAGAGACCCAGTACTTC. The chain couples TRBV5-1 to TRBJ2-5; no clear D. Germline V gives CDR1 SGHRS, CDR2 YFSETQ. This CDR3 is 11 amino acids long. Trimming left V 7 bases short and J 2 bases short, with 6 bases between.

The chain uses TRBV6-5 and TRBJ1-4, with a possible D match to TRBD1 (5 bases). The CDR3 has 15 amino acids. The V gene lost 9 bases and the J gene lost 4 bases, with 18 bases spanning the gap. Germline CDR1 and CDR2: MNHEY and SVGAGI. The CDR3 sequence: CARPSGPGGNEKLFF. As DNA, the CDR3 is TGTGCCAGGCCTTCGGGCCCCGGGGGTAATGAAAAACTGTTTTTT.

The V and J genes are TRBV2 and TRBJ2-3, with D unresolved. With 8 bases removed from V and 0 bases from J, the gap between germline ends came to 9 bases. The CDR3 runs 13 residues. Germline values: CDR1 SNHLY, CDR2 FYNNEI. CDR3 in DNA: TGTGCCAGCCCAAGGCCTAGCACAGATACGCAGTATTTT. Translated: CASPRPSTDTQYF.

Remarks on this clone: Sequence at one end of the junction differs from germline and may be a read error. The chain combines TRBV28 with TRBJ1-5; TRBD1 is a possible D gene (5 bases). CDR3 length: 11 residues. Germline CDR1 reads MDHEN; CDR2 reads SYDVKM. The CDR3 coding sequence is TGTGCCAGCAGTCCCGGACACGTTCGAGCATTT. Translated, it gives CASSPGHVRAF.

The chain links TRBV11-2 to TRBJ2-7; the match to TRBD1 covers 9 bases. V lost 1 base, J lost 5 bases, and 3 bases stayed unmatched. The CDR3 has 14 amino acids. Germline-derived CDR1 and CDR2 are SGHAT and FQNNGV. CDR3 sequence reads: CASSLAGQGDEQYF. CDR3 DNA sequence: TGTGCCAGCAGCTTAGCGGGACAGGGAGACGAGCAGTACTTC.

The CDR3 bases are TGTGCCAGCAGACCCGGGACAGCCCTTGGCAATCAGCCCCAGCATTTT. Amino acids: CASRPGTALGNQPQHF. V gene TRBV27 combines with J gene TRBJ1-5; TRBD1 matches 7 bases. The germline V gene encodes CDR1 MNHEY and CDR2 SMNVEV (reference sequence). V lost 6 bases and J lost 2; bases outside the gene matches: 10. The CDR3 has 16 amino acids.

The rearrangement joins TRBV15 to TRBJ1-5; D gene uncertain. V was trimmed by 5 bases and J by 5 bases, leaving 10 bases between them. This CDR3 is 13 amino acids long. Germline-derived CDR1 and CDR2 are LNHNV and YYDKDF (reference sequence). The CDR3 DNA reads TGTGCCACCAGCTCCCACCCTGATCAGCCCCAGCATTTT. Translation gives CATSSHPDQPQHF.

This clone appeared a single time. The chain links TRBV13 to TRBJ1-1; D is possibly TRBD1 (5 bases). In germline, CDR1 is PRHDT, CDR2 FYEKMQ (reference sequence). V lost 3 bases and J 7 bases, leaving 18 bases between the germline ends. The length of the CDR3 is 15 residues. The CDR3 bases are TGTGCCAGCAGCTTCCAGGACACAGACTTACATGAAGCTTTCTTT. Translated: CASSFQDTDLHEAFF.

The rearrangement joins TRBV5-1 to TRBJ2-7; TRBD1 or TRBD2 may be the D gene (5 bases each). Trimming removed 4 bases from V and 3 bases from J, with 8 bases in between. Germline CDR1 and CDR2: SGHRS and YFSETQ. The CDR3 extends over 12 amino acids. The CDR3 DNA reads as TGCGCCAGCAGCGGGGACGACTACGAGCAGTACTTC. This gives the protein CASSGDDYEQYF.

V usage is TRBV5-4 and J usage is TRBJ2-3; D not resolved. Germline lookup yields CDR1 SGHNT and CDR2 YYREEE (reference sequence). V was clipped by 0 bases and J by 5 bases, with 4 bases between them. The CDR3 loop spans 12 amino acids. The chain's CDR3 is CASSLGGDTQYF. CDR3 nucleotide sequence: TGTGCCAGCAGCTTGGGTGGAGATACGCAGTATTTT.

This chain connects TRBV5-6 to TRBJ2-7, with 9 bases that match TRBD1. Germline-derived CDR1 and CDR2 are SGHDT and YYEEEE. V gave up 0 bases and J gave up 3 bases; unmatched junction bases: 7. The CDR3 is 16 amino acids. In nucleotides, the CDR3 is TGTGCCAGCAGCTTGGCGACAGGGGGAGAATTCTACGAGCAGTACTTC. It specifies CASSLATGGEFYEQYF.

This chain uses TRBV4-1 with TRBJ1-2, with D hard to call. From germline, CDR1 is MGHRA and CDR2 YSYEKL. V dropped 2 bases and J dropped 2 bases, with 0 bases sitting between them. The CDR3 extends over 11 amino acids. CDR3 sequence: CASSQNYGYTF. CDR3 DNA sequence: TGCGCCAGCAGCCAAAACTATGGCTACACCTTC.

The rearrangement joins TRBV6-1 to TRBJ1-1; tentatively, D is TRBD1 (6 bases). The V end lost 6 bases, the J end lost 10 bases, and 18 bases lay between the germline ends. The length of the CDR3 is 13 residues. Germline V gene sequence: CDR1 MNHNS, CDR2 SASEGT. DNA for the CDR3: TGTGCCAGCAGCCTTCAGGGGCAGGGCCGAGCTTTCTTT. Amino acids: CASSLQGQGRAFF.

The genes are TRBV9 and TRBJ2-2, with D perhaps assigned TRBD1 or TRBD2 (6 bases each). The germline V gene has CDR1 SGDLS and CDR2 YYNGEE. With 0 bases removed from V and 5 bases from J, the gap between germline ends came to 14 bases. The CDR3 spans 16 residues. CDR3 amino acids: CASSVGLGGTTGELFF. Here the CDR3 DNA reads TGTGCCAGCAGCGTAGGACTAGGGGGGACGACCGGGGAGCTGTTTTTT. Using reference TRBV9 and TRBJ2-2 for the parts outside the CDR3, the full variable domain is DSGVTQTPKHLITATGQRVTLRCSPRSGDLSVYWYQQSLDQGLQFLIQYYNGEERAKGNILERFSAQQFPDLHSELNLSSLELGDSALYFCASSVGLGGTTGELFFGEGSRLTVL.

This CDR3 is CAWRSPINTGELFF. CDR3 nucleotide sequence: TGTGCCTGGAGGTCACCAATTAACACCGGGGAGCTGTTTTTT. The chain links TRBV30 to TRBJ2-2; D gene ambiguous. This CDR3 contains 14 residues. CDR1 is GTSNPN, CDR2 SVGIG, per germline (reference sequence). The V end lost 3 bases, the J end lost 2 bases, and 10 bases lay between the germline ends.

The gene calls are TRBV13 and TRBJ2-2; TRBD1 might be the D (6 bases). The germline V and J ends were trimmed by 3 bases and 7 bases, with 18 bases remaining between them. Germline V gives CDR1 PRHDT, CDR2 FYEKMQ (reference sequence). The CDR3 runs to 16 residues. Here the CDR3 reads CASSFRTATRSGELFF. CDR3 in DNA: TGTGCCAGCAGCTTTAGGACAGCTACTAGGAGCGGGGAGCTGTTTTTT.

This clone was found a few times. The chain uses TRBV2 and TRBJ2-7; D gene ambiguous. Germline lookup yields CDR1 SNHLY and CDR2 FYNNEI. The CDR3 spans 10 residues. Trimming pared 5 bases from V and 2 bases from J, leaving 1 base between. Here the CDR3 reads CASSTYEQYF. The CDR3 DNA follows: TGTGCCAGCAGTACCTACGAGCAGTACTTC.

The chain carries TRBV28 and TRBJ2-7; 8 nucleotides match TRBD2. The V gene's germline CDR1 is MDHEN and CDR2 SYDVKM. The CDR3 has 14 amino acids. Trimming took 6 bases from V and 6 from J; bases not matched to a gene: 10. CDR3 DNA sequence: TGTGCCAGCAGCCTCGGGACTAGGAGCCGCGAGCAGTACTTC. Translated: CASSLGTRSREQYF.